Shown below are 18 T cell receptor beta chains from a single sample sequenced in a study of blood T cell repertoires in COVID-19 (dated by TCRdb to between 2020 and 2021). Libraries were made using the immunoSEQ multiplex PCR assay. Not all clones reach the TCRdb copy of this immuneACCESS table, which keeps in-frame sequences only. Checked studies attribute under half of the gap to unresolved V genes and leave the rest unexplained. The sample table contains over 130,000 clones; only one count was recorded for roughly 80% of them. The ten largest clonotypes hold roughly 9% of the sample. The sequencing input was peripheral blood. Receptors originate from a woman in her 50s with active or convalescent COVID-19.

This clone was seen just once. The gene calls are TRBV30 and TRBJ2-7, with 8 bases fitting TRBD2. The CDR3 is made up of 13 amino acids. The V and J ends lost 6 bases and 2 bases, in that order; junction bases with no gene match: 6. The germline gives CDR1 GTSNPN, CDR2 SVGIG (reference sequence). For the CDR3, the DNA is TGTGCCTGCCTACTAGCGGCAACCTACGAGCAGTACTTC. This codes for CACLLAATYEQYF.

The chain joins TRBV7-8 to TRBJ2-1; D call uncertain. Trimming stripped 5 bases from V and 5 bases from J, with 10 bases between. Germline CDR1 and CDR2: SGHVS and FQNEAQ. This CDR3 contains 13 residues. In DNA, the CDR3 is TGTGCCAGCAGCCAATCTGTAGACAATGAGCAGTTCTTC. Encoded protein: CASSQSVDNEQFF.

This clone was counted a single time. The CDR3 region is CASSPRQALNTEAFF. Written as DNA, the CDR3 is TGTGCCAGCAGCCCCCGACAGGCGTTGAACACTGAAGCTTTCTTT. This chain connects TRBV7-2 to TRBJ1-1; D perhaps matches TRBD1 (6 bases). Germline CDR1 is SGHTA and CDR2 is FQGNSA. The CDR3 is 15 residues long. V gave up 5 bases and J gave up 0 bases, with 13 bases separating them. Drawing the rest from reference TRBV7-2 and TRBJ1-1, the complete variable domain is GAGVSQSPSNKVTEKGKDVELRCDPISGHTALYWYRQSLGQGLEFLIYFQGNSAPDKSGLPSDRFSAERTGGSVSTLTIQRTQQEDSAVYLCASSPRQALNTEAFFGQGTRLTVV.

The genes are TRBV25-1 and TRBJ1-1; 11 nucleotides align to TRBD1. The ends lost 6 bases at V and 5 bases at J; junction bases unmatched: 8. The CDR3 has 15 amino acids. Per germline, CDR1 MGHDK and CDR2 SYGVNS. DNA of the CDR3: TGTGCCAGCAGCCCTTTCGGGACAGGGGGGACTGAAGCTTTCTTT. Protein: CASSPFGTGGTEAFF.

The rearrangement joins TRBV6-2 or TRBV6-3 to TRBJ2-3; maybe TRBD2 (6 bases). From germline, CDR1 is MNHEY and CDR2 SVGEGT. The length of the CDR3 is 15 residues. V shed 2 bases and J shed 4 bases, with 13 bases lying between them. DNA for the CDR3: TGTGCCAGCAGTTACAATGCGGGACGGGCAGATACGCAGTATTTT. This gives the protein CASSYNAGRADTQYF.

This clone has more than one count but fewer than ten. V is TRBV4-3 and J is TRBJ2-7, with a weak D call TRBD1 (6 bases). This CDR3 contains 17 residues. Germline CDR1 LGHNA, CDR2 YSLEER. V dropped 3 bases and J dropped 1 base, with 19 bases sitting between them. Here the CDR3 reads CASSQSLQGLFSYEQYF. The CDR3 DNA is TGCGCCAGCAGCCAGTCACTACAGGGTCTCTTTTCCTACGAGCAGTACTTC.

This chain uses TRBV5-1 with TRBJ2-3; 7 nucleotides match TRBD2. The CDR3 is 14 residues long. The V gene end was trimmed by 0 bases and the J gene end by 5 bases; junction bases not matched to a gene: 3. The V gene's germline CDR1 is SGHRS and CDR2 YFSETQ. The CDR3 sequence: CASSLDSGGDTQYF. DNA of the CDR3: TGCGCCAGCAGCTTGGACTCGGGGGGAGATACGCAGTATTTT.

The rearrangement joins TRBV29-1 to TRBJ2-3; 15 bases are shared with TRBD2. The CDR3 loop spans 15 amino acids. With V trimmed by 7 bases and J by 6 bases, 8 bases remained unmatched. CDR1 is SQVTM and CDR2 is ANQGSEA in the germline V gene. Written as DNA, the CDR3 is TGCAGCGCGGGGACTAGCGGGGGGTCCTTTGATACGCAGTATTTT. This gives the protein CSAGTSGGSFDTQYF.

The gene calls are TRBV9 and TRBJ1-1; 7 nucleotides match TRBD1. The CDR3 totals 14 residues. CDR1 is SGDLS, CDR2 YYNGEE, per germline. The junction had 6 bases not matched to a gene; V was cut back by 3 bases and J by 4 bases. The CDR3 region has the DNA TGTGCCAGCAGCGGGAACAGGGGCGGCACTGAAGCTTTCTTT. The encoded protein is CASSGNRGGTEAFF.

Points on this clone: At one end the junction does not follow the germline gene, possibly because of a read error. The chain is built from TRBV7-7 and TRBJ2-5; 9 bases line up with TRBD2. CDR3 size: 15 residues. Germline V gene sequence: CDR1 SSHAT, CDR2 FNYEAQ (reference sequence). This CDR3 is CASSSTSGWGETQYF. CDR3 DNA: TGTGCTAGCAGCTCGACTAGCGGCTGGGGGGAGACCCAGTACTTC.

Here the CDR3 DNA reads TGCAGCGTAGGCCTGGGACAAGGGCTCTATGGCTACACCTTC. Protein sequence: CSVGLGQGLYGYTF. The genes are TRBV29-1 and TRBJ1-2; D may be TRBD1 (6 bases). Trimming left V 6 bases short and J 4 bases short, with 18 bases between. In germline, CDR1 is SQVTM, CDR2 ANQGSEA. This CDR3 has 14 amino acids.

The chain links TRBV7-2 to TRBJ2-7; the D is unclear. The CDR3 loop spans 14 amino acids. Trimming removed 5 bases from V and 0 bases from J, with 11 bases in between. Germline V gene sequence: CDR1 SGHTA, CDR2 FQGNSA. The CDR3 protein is CASSLGGASYEQYF. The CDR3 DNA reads TGTGCCAGCAGCCTCGGCGGAGCCTCCTACGAGCAGTACTTC.

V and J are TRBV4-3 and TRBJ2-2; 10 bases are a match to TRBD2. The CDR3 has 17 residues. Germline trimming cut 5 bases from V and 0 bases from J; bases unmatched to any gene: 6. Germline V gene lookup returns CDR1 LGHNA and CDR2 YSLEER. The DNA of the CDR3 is TGCGCCAGCAGCACCCGAGCGGGGGGGGCGAACACCGGGGAGCTGTTTTTT. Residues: CASSTRAGGANTGELFF.

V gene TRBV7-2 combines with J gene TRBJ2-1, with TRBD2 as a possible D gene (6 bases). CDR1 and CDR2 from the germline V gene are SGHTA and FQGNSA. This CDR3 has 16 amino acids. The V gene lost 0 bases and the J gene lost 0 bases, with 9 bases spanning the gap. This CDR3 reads CASSLAGGNSYNEQFF. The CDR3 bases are TGTGCCAGCAGCTTAGCAGGCGGGAACTCCTACAATGAGCAGTTCTTC.

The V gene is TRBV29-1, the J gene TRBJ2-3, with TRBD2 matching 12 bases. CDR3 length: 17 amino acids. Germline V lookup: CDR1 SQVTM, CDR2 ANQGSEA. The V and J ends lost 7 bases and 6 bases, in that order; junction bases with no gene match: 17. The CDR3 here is CSAAGLAGREPVDTQYF. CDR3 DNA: TGCAGCGCAGCCGGACTAGCGGGACGGGAACCCGTCGATACGCAGTATTTT.

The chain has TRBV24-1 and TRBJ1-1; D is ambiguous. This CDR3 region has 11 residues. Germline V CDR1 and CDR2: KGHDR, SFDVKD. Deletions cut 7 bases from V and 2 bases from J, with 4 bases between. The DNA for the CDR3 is TGTGCCACCAGCTCTAACACTGAAGCTTTCTTT. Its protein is CATSSNTEAFF.

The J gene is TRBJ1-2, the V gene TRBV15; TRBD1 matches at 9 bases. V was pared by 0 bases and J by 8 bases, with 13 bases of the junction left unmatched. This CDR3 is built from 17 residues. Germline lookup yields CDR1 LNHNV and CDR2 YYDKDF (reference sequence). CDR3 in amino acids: CATSRDYFAGTGHGYTF. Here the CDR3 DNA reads TGTGCCACCAGCAGAGACTACTTTGCCGGGACAGGGCACGGCTACACCTTC.

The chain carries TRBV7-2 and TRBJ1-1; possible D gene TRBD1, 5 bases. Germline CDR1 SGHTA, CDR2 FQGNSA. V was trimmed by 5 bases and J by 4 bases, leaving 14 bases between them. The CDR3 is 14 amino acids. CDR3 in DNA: TGTGCCAGCAGCCTCCAGGGTTATGCCACTGAAGCTTTCTTT. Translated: CASSLQGYATEAFF.